Each of the 16 T cell receptor beta chains below was sequenced from the same sample in a study of cytomegalovirus exposure and HLA in healthy donors. Primers for the PCR totalled 60 Vbeta and 13 Jbeta. Clones were sequenced by immunoSEQ multiplex PCR, and TCRdb holds only the in-frame ones, with some missing. The profile shows approximately 150,000 clones, over 70% of them singletons. Sequencing was carried out using PBMCs. The receptors here all came from a male donor in good health and CMV-seronegative.

The chain recombines TRBV28 with TRBJ2-7; 7 nucleotides match TRBD1. The V and J ends lost 6 bases and 3 bases, in that order; junction bases with no gene match: 35. The CDR3 is 23 amino acids. CDR1 MDHEN and CDR2 SYDVKM come from the germline V gene. The CDR3 spells CASSPTFTGEFRLGPNPDYEQYF. DNA of the CDR3: TGTGCCAGCAGCCCTACTTTCACAGGGGAATTCCGTCTCGGGCCTAATCCCGACTACGAGCAGTACTTC.

The J gene is TRBJ2-3, the V gene TRBV29-1, with 8 bases that match TRBD2. Germline V gives CDR1 SQVTM, CDR2 ANQGSEA. J lost 5 bases, V lost 3 bases, and 4 bases had no gene match. CDR3 length: 13 amino acids. The CDR3 loop reads CSVEGLAGDTQYF. CDR3 in DNA: TGCAGCGTTGAGGGGCTAGCGGGAGATACGCAGTATTTT.

This rearrangement joins TRBV2 to TRBJ2-5; 10 bases line up with TRBD1. J lost 5 bases, V lost 2 bases, and 5 bases had no gene match. Germline-derived CDR1 and CDR2 are SNHLY and FYNNEI. This CDR3 has 15 amino acids. CDR3 nucleotide sequence: TGTGCCAGCAGTGAACGGACAGGGGGTTTTGAGACCCAGTACTTC. Protein product: CASSERTGGFETQYF.

The chain couples TRBV28 to TRBJ1-1; D call uncertain. The CDR3 sequence is 15 residues long. In germline, CDR1 is MDHEN, CDR2 SYDVKM. Trimming left V 1 base short and J 6 bases short, with 15 bases between. CDR3 DNA sequence: TGTGCCAGCAGTTTATCGAGGAAGAGGGCGGCTGAAGCTTTCTTT. The encoded protein is CASSLSRKRAAEAFF.

The rearrangement links TRBV27 to TRBJ2-5; 8 nucleotides line up with TRBD2. The CDR3 has 18 residues. In germline, CDR1 is MNHEY, CDR2 SMNVEV (reference sequence). Losses at the gene ends were 5 bases for V and 2 bases for J; bases not matched to a gene: 16. The CDR3 DNA follows: TGTGCCAGCAGTCCAATCTTAGGAGCGGGGGCTATACAAGAGACCCAGTACTTC. This sequence encodes CASSPILGAGAIQETQYF.

The CDR3 here is CASSYSHGGTYEQYF. CDR3 nucleotides: TGTGCCAGCAGTTACTCCCACGGGGGTACCTACGAGCAGTACTTC. This chain uses TRBV6-5 with TRBJ2-7, with a weak D call TRBD2 (6 bases). This CDR3 is built from 15 residues. V was shortened by 0 bases and J by 2 bases, with 11 bases between the two germline ends. CDR1 is MNHEY and CDR2 is SVGAGI in the germline V gene.

Comment on this clone: Other nucleotide sequences from this sample produce the same CDR3. This chain links TRBV6-5 with TRBJ2-3; 12 bases fit TRBD1. J gave up 8 bases and V 2 bases, and 8 bases lay outside the gene matches. This CDR3 region has 16 residues. Germline assignment: CDR1 MNHEY and CDR2 SVGAGI. The CDR3 DNA follows: TGTGCCAGCAGTTACACTGGGACAGGGGGCGGAGGTACGCAGTATTTT. This translates into CASSYTGTGGGGTQYF.

The CDR3 sequence: CAISVWDRDTGELFF. The DNA for the CDR3 is TGTGCCATCAGTGTTTGGGACAGGGACACCGGGGAGCTGTTTTTT. The chain employs TRBV10-3 and TRBJ2-2, with 9 bases that match TRBD1. In germline, CDR1 is ENHRY, CDR2 SYGVKD. The CDR3 is 15 amino acids. After removal of 4 bases from V and 3 bases from J, the junction contained 3 bases not matched to a gene.

The V and J genes are TRBV6-5 and TRBJ2-4, with no clear D. CDR1 MNHEY and CDR2 SVGAGI come from the germline V gene. The CDR3 spans 14 residues. Between the trimmed V and J ends, which lost 3 bases and 5 bases, there was a span of 11 bases. CDR3 in amino acids: CASSYGQWENIQYF. CDR3 bases: TGTGCCAGCAGTTATGGGCAGTGGGAAAACATTCAGTACTTC.

Concerning this clone: The junction and the germline gene differ at one end; a read error may be behind it. The chain carries TRBV5-1 and TRBJ2-2, with a weak D call TRBD1 (6 bases). CDR3 size: 14 residues. Germline V CDR1 and CDR2: SGHRS, YFSETQ. As DNA, the CDR3 is TGCGCCAGCAGCCAGGGACGGGACACCGGGGAGCTGCTTTTT. Its translation is CASSQGRDTGELLF.

V is TRBV6-6 and J is TRBJ2-7; the D gene is possibly TRBD1 (6 bases). The germline V gene has CDR1 MNHNY and CDR2 SVGAGI (reference sequence). The CDR3 is 14 amino acids. The V and J ends lost 4 bases and 0 bases respectively, with 10 bases between them. The CDR3 protein is CASSLPTGSYEQYF. Written as DNA, the CDR3 is TGTGCCAGCAGTTTGCCGACAGGCTCCTACGAGCAGTACTTC.

This chain connects TRBV5-4 to TRBJ2-7, with 8 bases lining up with TRBD2. V lost 3 bases and J lost 5; bases outside the gene matches: 7. Germline values: CDR1 SGHNT, CDR2 YYREEE (reference sequence). CDR3 length: 14 residues. The CDR3 loop is CASSSGLAHDEQYF. In DNA form, the CDR3 reads TGTGCCAGCAGCTCCGGACTAGCCCACGACGAGCAGTACTTC.

V usage is TRBV14 and J usage is TRBJ2-5; D is unclear. From germline, CDR1 is SGHDN and CDR2 FVKESK. CDR3 length equals 15 residues. The ends were cut back, 1 base at V and 5 bases at J, with 14 bases in the middle. The CDR3 reads CASSQGAYRLETQYF. Written as DNA, the CDR3 is TGTGCCAGCAGCCAAGGGGCTTACCGTTTGGAGACCCAGTACTTC.

V is TRBV29-1 and J is TRBJ2-2, with 8 bases that match TRBD1. Germline CDR1 is SQVTM and CDR2 is ANQGSEA. The CDR3 has 12 amino acids. With V trimmed by 6 bases and J by 7 bases, 4 bases remained unmatched. The CDR3 loop reads CSVGQGGGELFF. CDR3 in DNA: TGCAGCGTAGGACAGGGCGGCGGGGAGCTGTTTTTT.

This clone occurred once. The chain has TRBV10-3 and TRBJ2-5; TRBD2 matches at 10 bases. This CDR3 is 14 amino acids long. Germline loops: CDR1 ENHRY, CDR2 SYGVKD. V lost 8 bases and J lost 4; bases outside the gene matches: 7. CDR3 sequence: CAIAGTSVLETQYF. In DNA, the CDR3 is TGTGCCATCGCCGGGACTAGCGTCTTAGAGACCCAGTACTTC.

The J gene is TRBJ2-7, the V gene TRBV4-3; TRBD2 matches 9 bases. This CDR3 has 14 residues. J was trimmed by 4 bases and V by 3 bases; bases with no gene match: 4. Germline-derived CDR1 and CDR2 are LGHNA and YSLEER. CDR3 sequence (DNA): TGCGCCAGCAGCCAGAGGACTAGCGAGTACGAGCAGTACTTC. The encoded protein is CASSQRTSEYEQYF.